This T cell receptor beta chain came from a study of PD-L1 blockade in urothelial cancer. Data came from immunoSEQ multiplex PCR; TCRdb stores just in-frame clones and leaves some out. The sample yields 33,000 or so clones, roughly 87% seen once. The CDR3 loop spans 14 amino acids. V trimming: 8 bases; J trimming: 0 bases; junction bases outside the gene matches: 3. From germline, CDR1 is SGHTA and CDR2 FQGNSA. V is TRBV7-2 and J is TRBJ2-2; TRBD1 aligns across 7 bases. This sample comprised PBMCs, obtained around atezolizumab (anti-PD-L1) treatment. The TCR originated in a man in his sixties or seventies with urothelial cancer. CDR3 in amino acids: CASRGQSNTGELFF. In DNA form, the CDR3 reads TGTGCCAGCCGGGGACAGTCGAACACCGGGGAGCTGTTTTTT.